This T cell receptor beta chain is from a study of T cells after posttransplantation cyclophosphamide. Study-level results: Later post-transplant blood repertoires were often dominated by donor CD8+ memory clones.

Sequencing was performed with immunoSEQ multiplex PCR; in TCRdb, only in-frame clones are kept and a portion is missing. The sample holds under 20,000 clones; roughly 83% are singletons and the top ten take 7.5% to 9.5%. With respect to this clone: Its antigen remains unidentified.

Peripheral blood was collected from the related graft donor on the marrow donation day. The TCR was taken from a man aged 30 to 39 in good health and a related stem cell transplant donor. The specimen sequenced was memory CD4+ T cells sorted from blood.

The CDR3 spells CASSLREKTTQYF. CDR3 in DNA: TGTGCCAGCAGCCTGAGGGAGAAGACGACCCAGTACTTC. The rearrangement uses TRBV5-6 and TRBJ2-5; D possibly corresponds to TRBD2 (5 bases). Germline assignment: CDR1 SGHDT and CDR2 YYEEEE. The CDR3 is 13 amino acids. V lost 4 bases, J lost 7 bases, and 14 bases lay in between.